This TCR beta chain was sequenced in a study of OX40 agonist ivuxolimab in advanced cancers. Study background: Ivuxolimab, an agonistic anti-OX40 (CD134) antibody, was given to patients. Ivuxolimab was delivered to patients intravenously every 2 weeks at doses spanning 0.01 to 10 mg/kg. General observations from the study: No antigen was identified for the clonally expanded peripheral T cells. In a subset of nonresponders, normalized T-cell clonal expansion was also low.

Here immunoSEQ multiplex PCR was the method, and the copy in TCRdb shows in-frame clones only, minus some. Of about 58,000 clones in the sample, roughly 84% were seen once. This clone has only one observation. The antigen remains undetermined. CDR3 length equals 16 residues. The V end was cut by 4 bases, the J end by 4 bases, with 20 bases between. CDR1 SGHRS and CDR2 YFSETQ come from the germline V gene. Source: CD4+ or CD8+ T cells sorted from blood, taken in a trial of the OX40 agonist ivuxolimab. The TCR was taken from an adult with an advanced solid tumor such as melanoma, head and neck, liver or kidney cancer. The rearrangement joins TRBV5-1 to TRBJ1-2; D is undetermined. The chain's CDR3 is CASSPHLGGGSYGYTF. The CDR3 DNA reads TGCGCCAGCAGCCCCCACTTGGGCGGCGGATCCTATGGCTACACCTTC.